A selection of T cell receptor beta chains follows, all from one sample in a study of identical twins. TCRdb redid the calling of the 5' RACE reads with MiXCR, one entry per CDR3 protein. This repertoire shows 1.5 million or so distinct CDR3 sequences, around a third found once; its top ten account for more than 0.25%. Sequenced sample: cord blood. The receptors were gathered from a newborn girl in good health. Both conserved end residues are part of each CDR3. Each record gives: clone size, V gene, J gene, D gene, CDR3 DNA, CDR3 protein. A D gene is named only where the DNA matches it firmly. The listing skips clone size in some rows; elsewhere it reads once, few, many or a size class.

size: .; V: TRBV29-1; J: TRBJ1-1; D: TRBD1; DNA: TGCAGCGTGACAGGGCTGAACACTGAAGCTTTCTTT; CDR3: CSVTGLNTEAFF
size: .; V: TRBV29-1; J: TRBJ2-2; D: TRBD2; DNA: TGCAGCGTTTCGACTAGCGGGGGGGCATGGACCGGGGAGCTGTTTTTT; CDR3: CSVSTSGGAWTGELFF
size: many; V: TRBV7-8; J: TRBJ1-2; D: .; DNA: TGTGCCAGCAGCTTACTGGGCCCTAACTATGGCTACACCTTC; CDR3: CASSLLGPNYGYTF
size: few; V: TRBV2; J: TRBJ2-7; D: TRBD2; DNA: TGTGCCAGCAGTTCCCTAGCGGGAGGACTCTACGAGCAGTACTTC; CDR3: CASSSLAGGLYEQYF
size: .; V: TRBV2; J: TRBJ1-2; D: .; DNA: TGTGCCAGCCGGCAGGCCCCAGCTGACTATGGCTACACCTTC; CDR3: CASRQAPADYGYTF
size: .; V: TRBV5-1; J: TRBJ2-5; D: .; DNA: TGCGCCAGCAGCTTGGGCCTAGGGGTGGAGACCCAGTACTTC; CDR3: CASSLGLGVETQYF
size: .; V: TRBV28; J: TRBJ1-2; D: .; DNA: TGTGCCAGCAGTTCCCCGCCCGTGGGGATCTATGGCTACACCTTC; CDR3: CASSSPPVGIYGYTF
size: many; V: TRBV10-3; J: TRBJ1-2; D: .; DNA: TGTGCCATCAGCTCGCTCAAACAGGCGGCCTATGGCTACACCTTC; CDR3: CAISSLKQAAYGYTF
size: once; V: TRBV5-1; J: TRBJ2-7; D: TRBD2; DNA: TGCGCCAGCAGCTCCACTAGCGGGAGTACCAGCTCCTACAATGAGCAGTACTTC; CDR3: CASSSTSGSTSSYNEQYF
size: .; V: TRBV5-5; J: TRBJ2-3; D: .; DNA: TGTGCCAGCAGGCGCGGACTCTCGGATGGGTCAGATACGCAGTATTTT; CDR3: CASRRGLSDGSDTQYF
size: many; V: TRBV10-1; J: TRBJ2-5; D: .; DNA: TGCGCCAGCAGTGAAGGGACCCCAGGGCAAGAGACCCAGTACTTC; CDR3: CASSEGTPGQETQYF
size: .; V: TRBV2; J: TRBJ2-7; D: .; DNA: TGTGCCAGTGGTCTGCGGGTCCAAGAGGCCCAGTACTTC; CDR3: CASGLRVQEAQYF
size: once; V: TRBV10-3; J: TRBJ2-7; D: TRBD1; DNA: TGTGCCATCAGTGAACCGGGACAGGGGCTTGAGCAGTACTTC; CDR3: CAISEPGQGLEQYF
size: once; V: TRBV4-1; J: TRBJ1-1; D: .; DNA: TGCGCCAGCAGCCAAGCCCCCAGACGGGACACTGAAGCTTACTTT; CDR3: CASSQAPRRDTEAYF
size: .; V: TRBV7-9; J: TRBJ2-7; D: .; DNA: TGTGCCAGCAGTTACTATCCAGACTACGAGCAGTACTTC; CDR3: CASSYYPDYEQYF
size: few; V: TRBV7-9; J: TRBJ1-4; D: .; DNA: TGTGCCAGCAGCCTGGAGGCGACAGCCACAAAGGGAAAACTGTTTTTT; CDR3: CASSLEATATKGKLFF
size: .; V: TRBV12-3/TRBV12-4; J: TRBJ2-2; D: .; DNA: TGTGCCAGCAGTTTAGGGCTGGGACGGGAGCTGTTTTTT; CDR3: CASSLGLGRELFF
size: few; V: TRBV29-1; J: TRBJ2-1; D: TRBD2; DNA: TGCAGCGTTGAAGGGACTAGCGGGAGAGGATCCTACAATGAGCAGTTCTTC; CDR3: CSVEGTSGRGSYNEQFF
size: .; V: TRBV10-3; J: TRBJ1-2; D: .; DNA: TGTGCCATCTTACAGGGCTTAAACTATGGCTACACCTTC; CDR3: CAILQGLNYGYTF
size: .; V: TRBV6-1; J: TRBJ1-2; D: .; DNA: TGTGCCAGCAGTCCTGATGTCGGGGGCTATGGCTACACCTTC; CDR3: CASSPDVGGYGYTF